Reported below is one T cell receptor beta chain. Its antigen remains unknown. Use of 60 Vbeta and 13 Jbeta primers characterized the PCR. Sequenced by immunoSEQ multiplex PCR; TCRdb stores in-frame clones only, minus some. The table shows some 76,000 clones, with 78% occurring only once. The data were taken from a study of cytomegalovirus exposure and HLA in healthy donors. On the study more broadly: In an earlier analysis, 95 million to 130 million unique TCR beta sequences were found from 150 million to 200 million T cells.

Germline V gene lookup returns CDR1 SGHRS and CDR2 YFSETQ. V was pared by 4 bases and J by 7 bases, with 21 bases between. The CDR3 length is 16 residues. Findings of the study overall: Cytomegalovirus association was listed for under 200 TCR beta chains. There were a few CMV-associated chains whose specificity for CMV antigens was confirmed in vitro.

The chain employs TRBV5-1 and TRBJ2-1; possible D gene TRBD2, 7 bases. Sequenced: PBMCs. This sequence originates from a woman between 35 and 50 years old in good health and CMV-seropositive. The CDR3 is CASSHPAGGPENEQFF. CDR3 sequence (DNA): TGCGCCAGCAGCCACCCAGCCGGGGGGCCGGAAAATGAGCAGTTCTTC.